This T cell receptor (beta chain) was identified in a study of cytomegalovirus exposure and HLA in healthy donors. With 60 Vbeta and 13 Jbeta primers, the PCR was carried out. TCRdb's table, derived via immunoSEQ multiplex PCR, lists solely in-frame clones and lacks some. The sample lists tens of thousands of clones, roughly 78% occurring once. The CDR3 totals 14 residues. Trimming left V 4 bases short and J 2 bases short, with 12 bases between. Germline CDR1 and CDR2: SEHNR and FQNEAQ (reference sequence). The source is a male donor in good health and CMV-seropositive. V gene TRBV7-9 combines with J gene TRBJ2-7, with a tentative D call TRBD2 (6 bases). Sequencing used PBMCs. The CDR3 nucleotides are TGTGCCAGCAGCTCCGGGACTCGAGCCTACGAGCAGTACTTC. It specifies CASSSGTRAYEQYF.